These T cell receptor beta chains were read from a single sample in a study of vaccination and CD4 T cells after COVID-19. TCRdb reanalysed the PCR reads using MiXCR and keeps one entry per CDR3 protein. Of fewer than 20,000 distinct CDR3 sequences detected, approximately 39% appear once; the ten largest clones hold around 6%. For these TCRs, the target antigens are not known. The starting material was CD4+ T cells from blood, cultured in vitro, obtained before SARS-CoV-2 vaccination. These receptors came from a human donor who had recovered from COVID-19. CDR3s include the opening cysteine and the closing phenylalanine or tryptophan. A D gene is named only where the DNA matches it firmly. A row's size may be missing; if present it is once, few, many or a size class.

clone_size cdr3_length j_call v_call d_call cdr3_nt cdr3_aa
. 15 TRBJ1-3 TRBV19 . TGTGCCAGTAGTGTCCAGTCTGGCTCTGGAAACACCATATATTTT CASSVQSGSGNTIYF
. 16 TRBJ2-2 TRBV7-3 . TGTGCCAGCAGCTTAAGGGCTAGCCCGAACACCGGGGAGCTGTTTTTT CASSLRASPNTGELFF
. 15 TRBJ2-7 TRBV27 . TGTGCCAGCAGTTTTTTCCTTGGGGGCCCCTACGAGCAGTACTTC CASSFFLGGPYEQYF
. 17 TRBJ2-1 TRBV6-1 TRBD2 TGTGCCAGCAGTGAGAGGGCGGGAGAGGGGTCCTACAATGAGCAGTTCTTC CASSERAGEGSYNEQFF
. 14 TRBJ2-7 TRBV28 TRBD2 TGTGCCAGCAGACTAGCGGGACCTTATTACGAGCAGTACTTC CASRLAGPYYEQYF
once 13 TRBJ2-7 TRBV6-5 . TGTGCCAGCAGTTACTCGGCGAAAACCGAGCAGTACTTC CASSYSAKTEQYF
. 13 TRBJ2-7 TRBV10-3 . TGTGCCATCAGTGCCCGGGGAGGTGGCGAGCAGTACTTC CAISARGGGEQYF
. 12 TRBJ2-5 TRBV20-1 . TGCAGTGCCAAAAGGCCCAAAGAGACCCAGTACTTC CSAKRPKETQYF
. 15 TRBJ1-1 TRBV18 . TGTGCCAGCTCACCACCGAGCAGGGTGAACACTGAAGCTTTCTTT CASSPPSRVNTEAFF
. 14 TRBJ1-1 TRBV10-3 TRBD1 TGTGCCACGTTATTTAAGACAGGGGACCCTGAAGCTTTCTTT CATLFKTGDPEAFF
. 15 TRBJ1-1 TRBV12-3/TRBV12-4 TRBD1 TGTGCCAGCACTCCAGGGGGGTCAGCGAACACTGAAGCTTTCTTT CASTPGGSANTEAFF
. 15 TRBJ2-1 TRBV11-2 . TGTGCCAGCAGCTTTTACGGGGGCGATGGCAATGAGCAGTTCTTC CASSFYGGDGNEQFF
. 15 TRBJ2-1 TRBV7-8 . TGTGCCAGCAGCTTAGCACGACTAATAGCGAATGAGCAGTTCTTC CASSLARLIANEQFF
. 16 TRBJ1-4 TRBV27 TRBD1 TGTGCCAGCAGTCCGGGGGACAGACCAACTAATGAAAAACTGTTTTTT CASSPGDRPTNEKLFF
few 13 TRBJ1-5 TRBV20-1 . TGCAGTGCCAGCCTGGTCACAAGCCAGCCCCAGCATTTT CSASLVTSQPQHF
. 15 TRBJ1-5 TRBV20-1 . TGCAGTGCTAGAGATCTCGGGGGGGGAAATCAGCCCCAGCATTTT CSARDLGGGNQPQHF
. 10 TRBJ2-5 TRBV20-1 . TGCAGTGCTTCACAAGAGACCCAGTACTTC CSASQETQYF
few 14 TRBJ2-7 TRBV7-9 TRBD2 TGTGCCAGCACCCCTAGCGGTAGTACCTACGAGCAGTACTTC CASTPSGSTYEQYF
few 17 TRBJ1-2 TRBV7-2 TRBD1 TGTGCCAGCAGCTTAACCCCGTTGGGACAGCCAATCTATGGCTACACCTTC CASSLTPLGQPIYGYTF
. 14 TRBJ2-3 TRBV29-1 . TGCAGCGTTGATAGGCGGCTAAGTGGAGATACGCAGTATTTT CSVDRRLSGDTQYF
. 17 TRBJ1-2 TRBV6-5 TRBD1 TGTGCCAGCAGTTTGTACTCCGGACAGGGGGACAACTATGGCTACACCTTC CASSLYSGQGDNYGYTF
. 17 TRBJ2-1 TRBV24-1 . TGTGCCACCAGTGATTTTGCGGGGGCCTCGATTTCGAACGGGCAGTTCTTC CATSDFAGASISNGQFF
few 15 TRBJ1-2 TRBV7-2 TRBD1 TGTGCCAGCAGCCTTAAGGGACAGGGGAACCATGGCTACACCTTC CASSLKGQGNHGYTF
. 14 TRBJ1-5 TRBV20-1 . TGCAGTGCTGGCCAAGGGGCAAGCAATCAGCCCCAGCATTTT CSAGQGASNQPQHF
. 13 TRBJ2-7 TRBV29-1 . TGCAGCGTTGTGGGAGCCCCTCTTAGGGAGCAGTACTTC CSVVGAPLREQYF
few 11 TRBJ1-1 TRBV20-1 . TGCAGTGCTAGTTTCCGGGCAGAAGCTTTCTTT CSASFRAEAFF
. 14 TRBJ2-2 TRBV28 TRBD2 TGTGCCAGCAGTTTACGGGGGGTTTCTGGGGAGCTGTTTTTT CASSLRGVSGELFF
. 11 TRBJ1-1 TRBV30 . TGTGCCTGGAGTGTTGGGGGAGAGGCTTTCTTT CAWSVGGEAFF
. 13 TRBJ2-3 TRBV20-1 . TGCAGTGCCGTCTTGGGGGGAAAAGATACGCAGTATTTT CSAVLGGKDTQYF
. 17 TRBJ2-7 TRBV11-2 TRBD1 TGTGCCAGCAGCTTAGATACGGGTCAGGGGGCCTCCTACGAGCAGTACTTC CASSLDTGQGASYEQYF
few 12 TRBJ1-3 TRBV10-3 . TGTGCCACTGAGGGATCTGGAAACACCATATATTTT CATEGSGNTIYF
few 14 TRBJ1-1 TRBV11-2 . TGTGCCAGCAGCCCTGGACGGTGGGGACCTGAAGCTTTCTTT CASSPGRWGPEAFF
. 18 TRBJ2-2 TRBV7-9 TRBD2 TGTGCCAGCAGCTTGCTTCTTCTAGCGGGAGCTCCCACCGGGGAGCTGTTTTTT CASSLLLLAGAPTGELFF
. 15 TRBJ1-5 TRBV30 . TGTGCCTGGAGTGTGTCGGGGTGGGAGAATCAGCCCCAGCATTTT CAWSVSGWENQPQHF
. 17 TRBJ1-1 TRBV19 TRBD1 TGTGCCAGTAGTACGCGCCTAGGGGGCACGCCGGGGACTGAAGCTTTCTTT CASSTRLGGTPGTEAFF
few 14 TRBJ2-5 TRBV7-6 . TGTGCCAGCAGCTTAGTCAGCGGCGAATCTCCCTCGTACTTC CASSLVSGESPSYF
few 14 TRBJ1-1 TRBV11-2 . TGTGCCAGCAGCTGGGGGGGTGTGAACACTGAAGCTTTCTTT CASSWGGVNTEAFF
few 15 TRBJ1-5 TRBV2 TRBD1 TGTGCCAGCAGTATCGGGACAGGGGGCAATCAGCCCCAGCATTTT CASSIGTGGNQPQHF
. 15 TRBJ2-1 TRBV20-1 TRBD2 TGCAGTGCTAGAGATAACGGGAGGATCGACAATGAGCAGTTCTTC CSARDNGRIDNEQFF
. 16 TRBJ1-1 TRBV7-8 . TGTGCCAGCAGCCCCCGAGATCGGGACATGAACACTGAAGCTTTCTTT CASSPRDRDMNTEAFF
few 13 TRBJ1-2 TRBV28 . TGTGCCAGCAGTTTAACCTCTTTCAACGGCTACACCTTC CASSLTSFNGYTF
. 15 TRBJ2-5 TRBV6-5 . TGTGCCAGCAGTTATTCTTCCACTGGGAGAGAGACCCAGTACTTC CASSYSSTGRETQYF
. 15 TRBJ2-7 TRBV6-5 TRBD2 TGTGCCAGCAGTTACGCCGGGAGGGCGAGGGACGAGCAGTACTTC CASSYAGRARDEQYF
few 15 TRBJ2-2 TRBV7-9 TRBD2 TGTGCCAGCAGTGGGGCTAGCGGGAACTCCGGGGAGCTGTTTTTT CASSGASGNSGELFF
. 13 TRBJ2-2 TRBV24-1 . TGTGCCACCAGTGATTTATACACCGGGGAGCTGTTTTTT CATSDLYTGELFF
few 15 TRBJ2-7 TRBV20-1 TRBD2 TGCAGTGCTAGAGATGCCCAGCGGGGAACCTACGAGCAGTACTTC CSARDAQRGTYEQYF
. 19 TRBJ2-1 TRBV6-1 TRBD2 TGTGCCAGCAGCACGTTAACGGGGCTGGCGGGAGAAACTTACAATGAGCAGTTCTTC CASSTLTGLAGETYNEQFF
few 15 TRBJ2-3 TRBV25-1 TRBD1 TGTGCCAGCAGCCCCGGGACAGGGGTAACAGATACGCAGTATTTT CASSPGTGVTDTQYF
few 13 TRBJ2-5 TRBV20-1 TRBD2 TGCAGTGCTACTCGGACTAGCGACGAGACCCAGTACTTC CSATRTSDETQYF
. 13 TRBJ1-5 TRBV14 TRBD1 TGTGCCAGCAGCCAAGGACAGGGAAAGCCCCAGCATTTT CASSQGQGKPQHF
. 17 TRBJ1-3 TRBV15 . TGTGCCACCAGCAGAGCAGTGGGCACCAGCTCTGGAAACACCATATATTTT CATSRAVGTSSGNTIYF
. 15 TRBJ1-1 TRBV20-1 . TGCAGTGCCCTTTCGGGTTGGGGGGCGAACACTGAAGCTTTCTTT CSALSGWGANTEAFF
. 13 TRBJ2-4 TRBV4-2 . TGTGCCAGCAGCCAGCCCTATTTGGACATTCAGTACTTC CASSQPYLDIQYF
. 15 TRBJ2-2 TRBV2 . TGTGCCAGCAGTGCAGGGCGACCGAACACCGGGGAGCTGTTTTTT CASSAGRPNTGELFF
. 14 TRBJ2-7 TRBV7-8 TRBD1 TGTGCCAGCAGCTTGGACGGACAGGGCTACGAGCAGTACTTC CASSLDGQGYEQYF
few 13 TRBJ1-6 TRBV6-2/TRBV6-3 . TGTGCCAGCAGTATCATCAGGGTTTCACCCCTCCACTTT CASSIIRVSPLHF
. 13 TRBJ2-1 TRBV6-1 . TGTGCCAGCAGTGGTGAGGGATACAATGAGCAGTTCTTC CASSGEGYNEQFF
few 13 TRBJ1-1 TRBV19 . TGTGCCAGTACCCTTTCAGCGTACACTGAAGCTTTCTTT CASTLSAYTEAFF
. 11 TRBJ1-5 TRBV20-1 . TGCAGTGCTACGAGTAATCAGCCCCAGCATTTT CSATSNQPQHF
. 22 TRBJ1-2 TRBV19 TRBD1 TGTGCCAGTAGTATCAGAACGCGGGACAGGGGGCCAAATAGCCACTCTGGTTATGGCTACACCTTC CASSIRTRDRGPNSHSGYGYTF